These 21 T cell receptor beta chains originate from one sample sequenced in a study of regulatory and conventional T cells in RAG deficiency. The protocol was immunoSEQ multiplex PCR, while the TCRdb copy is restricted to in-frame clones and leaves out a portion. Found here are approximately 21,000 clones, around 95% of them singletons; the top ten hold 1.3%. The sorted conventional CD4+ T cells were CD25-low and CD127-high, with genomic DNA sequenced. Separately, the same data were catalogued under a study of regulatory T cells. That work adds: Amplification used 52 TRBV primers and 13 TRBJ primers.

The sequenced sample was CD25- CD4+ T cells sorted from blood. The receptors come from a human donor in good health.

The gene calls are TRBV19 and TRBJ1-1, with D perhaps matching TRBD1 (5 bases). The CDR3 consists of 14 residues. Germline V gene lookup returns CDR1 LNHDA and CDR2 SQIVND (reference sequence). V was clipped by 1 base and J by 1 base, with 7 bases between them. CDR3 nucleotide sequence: TGTGCCAGTAGTATAGCAGGGTGGAACACTGAAGCTTTCTTT. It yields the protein CASSIAGWNTEAFF.

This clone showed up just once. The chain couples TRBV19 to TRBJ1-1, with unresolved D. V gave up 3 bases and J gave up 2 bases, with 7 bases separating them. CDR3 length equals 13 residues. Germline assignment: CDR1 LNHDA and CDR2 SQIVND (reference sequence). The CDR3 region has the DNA TGTGCCAGTAGTATTTCCCCAAACACTGAAGCTTTCTTT. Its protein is CASSISPNTEAFF.

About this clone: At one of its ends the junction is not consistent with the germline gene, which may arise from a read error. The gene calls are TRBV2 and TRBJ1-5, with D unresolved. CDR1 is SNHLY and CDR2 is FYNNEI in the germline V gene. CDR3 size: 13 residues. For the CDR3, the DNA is TGTGCCAGCAGTGGATCGTTGTCTGGCCGGCGGGATTTT. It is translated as CASSGSLSGRRDF.

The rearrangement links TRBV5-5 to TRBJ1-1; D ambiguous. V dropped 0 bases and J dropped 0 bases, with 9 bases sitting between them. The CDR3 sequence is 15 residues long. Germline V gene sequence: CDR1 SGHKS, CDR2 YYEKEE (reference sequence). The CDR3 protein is CASSLEAGVNTEAFF. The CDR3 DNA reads TGTGCCAGCAGCTTGGAAGCAGGTGTGAACACTGAAGCTTTCTTT.

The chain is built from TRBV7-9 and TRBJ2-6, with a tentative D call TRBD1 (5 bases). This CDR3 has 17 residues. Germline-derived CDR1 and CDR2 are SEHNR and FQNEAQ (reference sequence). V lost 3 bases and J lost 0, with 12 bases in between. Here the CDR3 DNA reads TGTGCCAGCAGCTTCGAACCAGGGTTCTCTGGGGCCAACGTCCTGACTTTC. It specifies CASSFEPGFSGANVLTF.

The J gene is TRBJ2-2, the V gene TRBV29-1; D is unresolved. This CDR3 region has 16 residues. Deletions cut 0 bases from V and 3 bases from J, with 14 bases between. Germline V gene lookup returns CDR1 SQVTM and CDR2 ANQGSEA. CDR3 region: CSVEDRSRSDTGELFF. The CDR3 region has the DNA TGCAGCGTTGAAGATCGAAGCAGGTCTGACACCGGGGAGCTGTTTTTT.

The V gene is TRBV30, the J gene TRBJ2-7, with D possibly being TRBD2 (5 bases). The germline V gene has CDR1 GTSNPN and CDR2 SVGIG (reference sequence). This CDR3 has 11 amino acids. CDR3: CAWSVRGQQHV. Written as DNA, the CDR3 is TGTGCCTGGAGTGTCCGGGGTCAGCAACACGTC.

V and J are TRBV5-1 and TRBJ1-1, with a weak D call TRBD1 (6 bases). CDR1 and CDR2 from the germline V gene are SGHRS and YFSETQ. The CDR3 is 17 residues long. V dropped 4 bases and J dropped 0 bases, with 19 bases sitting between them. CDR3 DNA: TGCGCCAGCAGCGACGGGAGGGGTGGGGGCATGAACACTGAAGCTTTCTTT. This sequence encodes CASSDGRGGGMNTEAFF.

CDR3 nucleotides: TGTGCCTGGAGTGTCTCGCCCGGGACAGGTGAAGCTTTCTTT. Translated: CAWSVSPGTGEAFF. The rearrangement links TRBV30 to TRBJ1-1, with 8 bases matching TRBD1. The CDR3 covers 14 residues. The V and J ends lost 0 bases and 7 bases, in that order; junction bases with no gene match: 7. CDR1 and CDR2 from the germline V gene are GTSNPN and SVGIG (reference sequence).

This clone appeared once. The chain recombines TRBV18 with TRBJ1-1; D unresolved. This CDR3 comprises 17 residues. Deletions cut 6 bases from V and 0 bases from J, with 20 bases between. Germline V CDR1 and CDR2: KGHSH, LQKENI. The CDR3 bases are TGTGCCAGCTCCAGAAGCGGGGTTAATGATATGAACACTGAAGCTTTCTTT. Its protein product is CASSRSGVNDMNTEAFF.

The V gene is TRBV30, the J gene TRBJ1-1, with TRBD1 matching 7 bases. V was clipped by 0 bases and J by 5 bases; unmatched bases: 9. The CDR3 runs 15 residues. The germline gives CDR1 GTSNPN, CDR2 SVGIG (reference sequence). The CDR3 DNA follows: TGTGCCTGGAGTGTACAAGGGGGCCAGGGGACTGAAGCTTTCTTT. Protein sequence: CAWSVQGGQGTEAFF.

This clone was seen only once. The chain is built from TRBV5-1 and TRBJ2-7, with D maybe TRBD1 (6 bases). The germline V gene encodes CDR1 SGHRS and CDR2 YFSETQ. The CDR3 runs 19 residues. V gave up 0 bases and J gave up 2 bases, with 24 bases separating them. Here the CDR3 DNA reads TGCGCCAGCAGCTTGGTTGTGGTGCAGGGGACGGATGTAACCTACGAGCAGTACTTC. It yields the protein CASSLVVVQGTDVTYEQYF.

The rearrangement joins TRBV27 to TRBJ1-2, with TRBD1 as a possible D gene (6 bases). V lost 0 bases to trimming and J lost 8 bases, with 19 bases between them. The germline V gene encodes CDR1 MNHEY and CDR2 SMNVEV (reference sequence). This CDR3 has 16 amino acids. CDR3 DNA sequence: TGTGCCAGCAGTTTATCGATGGGGGCCGGGGCAGGAGGCTACACCTTC. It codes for CASSLSMGAGAGGYTF.

CDR3 amino acids: CASFKGGANTEAFF. CDR3 nucleotide sequence: TGTGCCAGCTTCAAAGGGGGCGCGAACACTGAAGCTTTCTTT. V gene TRBV27 combines with J gene TRBJ1-1; 7 nucleotides match TRBD1. Germline assignment: CDR1 MNHEY and CDR2 SMNVEV (reference sequence). The CDR3 totals 14 residues. V was clipped by 8 bases and J by 1 base; unmatched bases: 7.

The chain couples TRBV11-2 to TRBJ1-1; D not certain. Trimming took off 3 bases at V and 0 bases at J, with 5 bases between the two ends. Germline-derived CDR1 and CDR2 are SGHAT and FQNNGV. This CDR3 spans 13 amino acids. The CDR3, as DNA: TGTGCCAGCAGCTTCGAGGTGAACACTGAAGCTTTCTTT. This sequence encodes CASSFEVNTEAFF.

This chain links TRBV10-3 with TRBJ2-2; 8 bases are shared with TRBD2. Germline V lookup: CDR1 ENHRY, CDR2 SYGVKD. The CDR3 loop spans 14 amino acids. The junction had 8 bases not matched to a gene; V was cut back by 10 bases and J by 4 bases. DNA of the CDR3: TGTGCCACTTCCGGGACTAGTCTCACCGGGGAGCTGTTTTTT. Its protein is CATSGTSLTGELFF.

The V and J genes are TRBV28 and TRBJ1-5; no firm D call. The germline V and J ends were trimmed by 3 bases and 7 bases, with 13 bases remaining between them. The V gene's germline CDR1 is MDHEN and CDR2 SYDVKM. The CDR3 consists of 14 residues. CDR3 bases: TGTGCCAGCAGTTTTCCTCACCCTAGCCAGCCCCAGCATTTT. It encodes CASSFPHPSQPQHF.

The DNA of the CDR3 is TGCAGCGTAGACACAGGGACAGATACGCAGTATTTT. This gives the protein CSVDTGTDTQYF. The chain combines TRBV29-1 with TRBJ2-3; maybe TRBD1 (6 bases). V lost 6 bases, J lost 3 bases, and 10 bases lay in between. In germline, CDR1 is SQVTM, CDR2 ANQGSEA. This CDR3 has 12 residues.

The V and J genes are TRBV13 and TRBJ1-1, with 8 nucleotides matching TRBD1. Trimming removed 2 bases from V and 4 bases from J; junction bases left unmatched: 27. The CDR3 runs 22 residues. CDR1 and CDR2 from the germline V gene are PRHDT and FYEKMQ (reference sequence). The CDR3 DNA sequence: TGTGCCAGCAGCTTATCTCCCCAAACAAGTTTTCAGGGGGCTCGTGGTAGCACTGAAGCTTTCTTT. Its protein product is CASSLSPQTSFQGARGSTEAFF.

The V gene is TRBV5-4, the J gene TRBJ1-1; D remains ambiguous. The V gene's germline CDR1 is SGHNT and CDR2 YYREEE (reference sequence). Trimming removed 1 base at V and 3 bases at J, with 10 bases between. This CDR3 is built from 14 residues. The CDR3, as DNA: TGTGCCAGCAGCTTGAGCGGGCGGGACACTGAAGCTTTCTTT. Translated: CASSLSGRDTEAFF.

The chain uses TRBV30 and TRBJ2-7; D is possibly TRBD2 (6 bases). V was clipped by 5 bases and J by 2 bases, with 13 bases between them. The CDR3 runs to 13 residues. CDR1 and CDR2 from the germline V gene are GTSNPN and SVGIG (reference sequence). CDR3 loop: CAWGGTGAYEQYF. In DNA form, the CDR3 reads TGTGCCTGGGGGGGGACGGGGGCCTACGAGCAGTACTTC.